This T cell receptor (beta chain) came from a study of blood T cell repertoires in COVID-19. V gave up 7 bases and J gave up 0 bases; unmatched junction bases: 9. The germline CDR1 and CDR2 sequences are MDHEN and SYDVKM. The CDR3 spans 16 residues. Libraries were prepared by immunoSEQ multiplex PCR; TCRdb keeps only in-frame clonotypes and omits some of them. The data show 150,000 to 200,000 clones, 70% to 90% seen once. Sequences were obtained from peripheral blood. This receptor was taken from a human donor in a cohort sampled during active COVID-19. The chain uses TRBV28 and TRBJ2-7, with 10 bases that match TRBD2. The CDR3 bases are TGTGCCAGCACCGGAGCGGGAGGGTCCTTCTCCTACGAGCAGTACTTC. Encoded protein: CASTGAGGSFSYEQYF.